This T cell receptor beta chain emerged from a study of blood T cell repertoires in COVID-19 (dated by TCRdb to the early 2020s). Study-level background: Collaborator samples came from the United States, Italy and Spain and covered acute and convalescent phases of COVID-19. The prospective study material was composed of cDNA or gDNA derived from T cells, B-cell-depleted T cells, or PBMCs. Nearly every sample came with metadata listing a de-identified subject ID, COVID-19 status, age in years and sex. A freely available public database, intended as a resource for researchers studying the immune response to SARS-CoV-2, is where the repertoires were released. The dataset comprised deeply sampled blood TCRbeta repertoires from subjects exposed to, actively infected with, or recovered from COVID-19. HLA class I and class II types, where available, came from metadata supplied by the sample provider rather than from assay-based typing. The samples were drawn from the first 160 participants of the ongoing ImmuneRACE study and from over a thousand subjects provided by 6 global collaborators.

Broad study findings and their caveats: The amount of clinical and demographic metadata varied by source and participant and was provided uncurated.

TCRbeta CDR3 regions were amplified from genomic DNA using the immunoSEQ Assay, a bias-controlled multiplex PCR. In the original analysis: The number of nucleated cells in each sample was estimated from the amplification of reference gene primers within the assay. To quantify the absolute abundance of each unique TCRbeta CDR3 rearrangement, sequence reads were collapsed and filtered. For each sample, productive Simpson clonality was calculated by taking the square root of Simpson's diversity index across productive rearrangements. The clones in this table, taken by TCRdb from immuneACCESS, are in-frame only. Not every clone is retained; where verified, under half of the shortfall comes from an unresolved V gene, and the cause of the rest is unknown. That table is the source of V, J and clone size, and D and trimming were worked out from the DNA. Across this sample there are fewer than 500,000 clones, with around 89% seen only once. The ten largest make up over 4% of the sample.

The junction carries 7 bases between V and J, which are trimmed by 3 bases and 2 bases respectively. CDR1 and CDR2, per the germline V gene (reference sequence), are LNHDA and SQIVND. Counted from cysteine to phenylalanine, this CDR3 has 13 amino acids. Only CDR3 DNA remains: 39 bases, in frame from the first base. Whole blood was collected in K2EDTA tubes by collaborating institutions according to the institutions' own protocols. For TCRbeta analysis, collaborator samples were shipped as frozen whole blood, as isolated PBMCs, or as DNA extracted from either sample type. With respect to this clone: Its antigen is not yet known. No per-base quality is available; no much larger clone lies one base away. Other nucleotide sequences in the sample specify the same CDR3.

The sample comprised peripheral blood. The chain links TRBV19 with TRBJ1-2; too little of a D gene remains to name it. The origin of this receptor is a woman in her thirties with acute or convalescent COVID-19. CDR3 loop: CASSIARNYGYTF. DNA sequence: TGTGCCAGTAGTATTGCTAGGAACTATGGCTACACCTTC.